What follows is one T cell receptor beta chain and its context. Its antigen remains undetermined. No much larger clonotype is one base removed from it; base qualities were not supplied. CDR3 length: 13 amino acids, cysteine to phenylalanine. Only the CDR3 region is kept as DNA, spanning 39 bases read in frame from base 1. Germline trimming: 7 bases from V, 6 bases from J; junction bases outside gene matches: 6. CDR1 LNHDA and CDR2 SQIVND were looked up in the germline V gene (reference sequence). This specimen belongs to a study of blood T cell repertoires in COVID-19 (dated by TCRdb to about 2020). Concerning the study at large: The collaborator samples originated in the United States, Italy and Spain and spanned the acute and convalescent phases of COVID-19. The repertoires were released in a freely available public database intended as a resource for research on the immune response to SARS-CoV-2. Samples came from the ongoing ImmuneRACE study (first 160 participants) plus 1,254 subjects from 6 global collaborators. Subjects who had been exposed to COVID-19, were actively infected with it, or had recovered from it provided the deeply sampled blood TCRbeta repertoires that made up the dataset. A de-identified subject ID, COVID-19 status, age in years and sex were almost always included in the sample metadata. The material from the prospective study consisted of cDNA or gDNA derived from T cells, B-cell-depleted T cells, or PBMCs. Where available, HLA class I and class II types were obtained from metadata supplied by the sample provider rather than from assay-based typing.

TCRbeta CDR3 regions were amplified from genomic DNA using the immunoSEQ Assay, a bias-controlled multiplex PCR. For the original study's pipeline: The number of nucleated cells in each sample was estimated from the amplification of reference gene primers within the assay. To quantify the absolute abundance of each unique TCRbeta CDR3 rearrangement, sequence reads were collapsed and filtered. Productive Simpson clonality was computed per sample as the square root of Simpson's diversity index over productive rearrangements. Not all clones reach the TCRdb copy of this immuneACCESS table, which keeps in-frame sequences only. Checked studies attribute under half of the gap to unresolved V genes and leave the rest unexplained. The V and J calls and clone size come from that table; D and trimming were worked out from the DNA. In all, the sample holds 68,000 or so clones, and 60% to 85% of those were seen once. The ten largest clonotypes hold approximately 20% of the sample.

What the study reported, not specific to this receptor: How much clinical and demographic metadata was included differed by source and by participant, and the metadata was provided uncurated.

Whole blood was collected in K2EDTA tubes by collaborating institutions according to the institutions' own protocols. For TCRbeta analysis, collaborators shipped samples as frozen whole blood, isolated PBMCs, or DNA extracted from either of those sample types. Material for sequencing was peripheral blood. The chain joins TRBV19 to TRBJ1-5; TRBD1 matches 7 bases in the middle. The receptor comes from a human donor in a cohort sampled during active COVID-19. The DNA sequence is as follows: TGTGCCAGTACCCAGGGGGTCCGTCAGCCCCAGCATTTT. Translated, it gives CASTQGVRQPQHF.